What follows are 5 T cell receptor beta chains derived from one specimen sequenced in a study of CD8 T cells in ankylosing spondylitis. In TCRdb, the 5' RACE reads were re-called with MiXCR into one record per CDR3 protein. This sample has over 25,000 distinct CDR3 sequences, with 11% to 15% found just once. Source material: blood. All receptors derive from a male donor with ankylosing spondylitis or in good health (not recorded which).

The sample holds a few counts of this clonotype. V is TRBV12-3 or TRBV12-4 and J is TRBJ2-7; D tentatively reads TRBD1 or TRBD2 (5 bases each). V shed 3 bases and J shed 10 bases, with 10 bases lying between them. The CDR3 consists of 11 residues. The chain's CDR3 is CASSFGADQYF. The CDR3 DNA reads as TGTGCCAGCAGTTTCGGGGCAGATCAGTACTTC.

The chain carries TRBV7-2 and TRBJ2-4; D ambiguous. This CDR3 has 14 amino acids. Trimming removed 1 base at V and 6 bases at J, with 10 bases between. Germline V gene sequence: CDR1 SGHTA, CDR2 FQGNSA. CDR3 region: CASSLVPPGNIQYF. For the CDR3, the DNA is TGTGCCAGCAGCTTAGTCCCCCCGGGAAACATTCAGTACTTC. The full variable domain, its missing parts supplied by reference TRBV7-2 and TRBJ2-4, is GAGVSQSPSNKVTEKGKDVELRCDPISGHTALYWYRQSLGQGLEFLIYFQGNSAPDKSGLPSDRFSAERTGGSVSTLTIQRTQQEDSAVYLCASSLVPPGNIQYFGAGTRLSVL.

J is TRBJ2-7 and V is TRBV7-2; 10 nucleotides agree with TRBD2. CDR1 and CDR2 (germline): SGHTA, FQGNSA. J was trimmed by 2 bases and V by 8 bases; bases with no gene match: 9. The CDR3 extends over 15 amino acids. CDR3 in amino acids: CASGGLAGVPYEQYF. CDR3 sequence (DNA): TGTGCCAGCGGAGGTCTAGCGGGGGTACCCTACGAGCAGTACTTC.

V is TRBV28 and J is TRBJ2-3; 9 bases are shared with TRBD1. The CDR3 length is 14 residues. CDR1 and CDR2 (germline): MDHEN, SYDVKM. With 2 bases clipped from V and 6 bases from J, the junction kept 3 bases outside the gene matches. CDR3 protein: CASSLAQGADTQYF. The CDR3 DNA is TGTGCCAGCAGTTTAGCACAGGGGGCGGATACGCAGTATTTT.

This clonotype came up a few times. The chain has TRBV9 and TRBJ2-3; 11 positions agree with TRBD2. Germline V CDR1 and CDR2: SGDLS, YYNGEE. The CDR3 totals 15 residues. V was clipped by 5 bases and J by 4 bases; unmatched bases: 6. The CDR3 DNA sequence: TGTGCCAGCAGACATGGGACTAGCGGTGCAGATACGCAGTATTTT. Its translation: CASRHGTSGADTQYF.